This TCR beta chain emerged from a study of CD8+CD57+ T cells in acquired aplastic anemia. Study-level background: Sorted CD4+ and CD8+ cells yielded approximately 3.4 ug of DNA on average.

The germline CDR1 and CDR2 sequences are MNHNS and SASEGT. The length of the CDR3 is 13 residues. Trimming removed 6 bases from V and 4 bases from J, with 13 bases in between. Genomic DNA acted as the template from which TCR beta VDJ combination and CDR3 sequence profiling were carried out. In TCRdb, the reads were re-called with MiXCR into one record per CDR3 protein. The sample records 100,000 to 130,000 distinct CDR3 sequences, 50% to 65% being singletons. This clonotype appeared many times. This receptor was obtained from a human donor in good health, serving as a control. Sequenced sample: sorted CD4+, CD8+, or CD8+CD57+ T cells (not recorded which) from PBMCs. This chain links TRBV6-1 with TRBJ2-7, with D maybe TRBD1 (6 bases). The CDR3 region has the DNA TGTGCCAGCAGGAAACCACAGGGATACGAGCAGTACTTC. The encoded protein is CASRKPQGYEQYF.